One sample yielded the 15 T cell receptor beta chains listed below, sequenced in a study of T cell responses to AZD1222 COVID-19 vaccine. Sequencing used immunoSEQ multiplex PCR; TCRdb keeps in-frame clones, though not all of them. The table has around 130,000 clones, 90% seen once. This specimen was peripheral blood, taken 28 days after the second dose of the MenACWY control vaccine. The receptors were sampled from an adult who received the MenACWY meningococcal vaccine as a control.

V gene TRBV3-1 (or the pseudogene TRBV3-2) combines with J gene TRBJ2-5, with TRBD2 matching over 7 bases. The V and J ends lost 1 base and 2 bases, in that order; junction bases with no gene match: 4. CDR3 length: 15 residues. CDR1 and CDR2 from the germline V gene are LGHDT and YNNKEL (reference sequence). For the CDR3, the DNA is TGTGCCAGCAGCCAAGGCCAGCGGGGTCAAGAGACCCAGTACTTC. This encodes CASSQGQRGQETQYF.

This chain links TRBV19 with TRBJ1-5; D is unclear. The germline CDR1 and CDR2 sequences are LNHDA and SQIVND (reference sequence). V was pared by 3 bases and J by 0 bases, with 12 bases between. The CDR3 sequence is 16 residues long. CDR3 residues: CASSIVLTSSNQPQHF. The CDR3 DNA is TGTGCCAGTAGTATTGTCCTGACGAGTAGCAATCAGCCCCAGCATTTT.

The chain links TRBV6-4 to TRBJ2-2; D not resolved. Trimming removed 6 bases from V and 8 bases from J, with 10 bases in between. Germline lookup yields CDR1 MRHNA and CDR2 SNTAGT. CDR3 length: 12 residues. The DNA of the CDR3 is TGTGCCAGCAGGTCCTCAGTAGGGGAGCTGTTTTTT. Its protein is CASRSSVGELFF.

The CDR3 protein is CASSQDRQYEAFF. As DNA, the CDR3 is TGCGCCAGCAGCCAAGATCGACAGTATGAAGCTTTCTTT. The chain joins TRBV4-3 to TRBJ1-1; possibly TRBD1 for D (5 bases). This CDR3 contains 13 residues. The ends were cut back, 0 bases at V and 7 bases at J, with 9 bases in the middle. Germline values: CDR1 LGHNA, CDR2 YSLEER.

The gene calls are TRBV18 and TRBJ2-1, with TRBD2 matching 7 bases. Germline lookup yields CDR1 KGHSH and CDR2 LQKENI. V was clipped by 2 bases and J by 5 bases; unmatched bases: 6. The CDR3 covers 15 residues. The CDR3 protein is CASSPGQRGNNEQFF. As DNA, the CDR3 is TGTGCCAGCTCACCAGGCCAGCGGGGAAACAATGAGCAGTTCTTC.

This rearrangement joins TRBV18 to TRBJ2-2, with a possible D match to TRBD2 (6 bases). The germline CDR1 and CDR2 sequences are KGHSH and LQKENI. CDR3 length: 16 residues. V was pared by 3 bases and J by 5 bases, with 16 bases between. The CDR3: CASSPRSGGTTGELFF. In DNA, the CDR3 is TGTGCCAGCTCACCGCGATCGGGCGGGACTACCGGGGAGCTGTTTTTT.

The CDR3 nucleotides are TGTGCCAGCAGCTTAGCACCGCAGGGGGGAGATACGCAGTATTTT. It codes for CASSLAPQGGDTQYF. The chain couples TRBV7-6 to TRBJ2-3; possible D gene TRBD1, 7 bases. Deletions cut 0 bases from V and 5 bases from J, with 12 bases between. Germline V gene sequence: CDR1 SGHVS, CDR2 FNYEAQ. There are 15 residues in the CDR3.

This chain connects TRBV28 to TRBJ2-1, with TRBD1 matching over 10 bases. V dropped 7 bases and J dropped 4; count of bases not matched to a gene: 7. This CDR3 region has 15 residues. The germline V gene has CDR1 MDHEN and CDR2 SYDVKM. The CDR3 DNA reads TGTGCCAGCACCCGACAGGGGGCGCGTTACAATGAGCAGTTCTTC. This translates into CASTRQGARYNEQFF.

The V call is TRBV25-1, the J call TRBJ2-5, with D tentatively TRBD1 (5 bases). The CDR3 is made up of 16 amino acids. Per germline, CDR1 MGHDK and CDR2 SYGVNS. With 3 bases removed from V and 5 bases from J, the gap between germline ends came to 19 bases. The chain's CDR3 is CASSDFRHNGAETQYF. The CDR3, as DNA: TGTGCCAGCAGTGATTTTAGGCATAATGGGGCGGAGACCCAGTACTTC.

The chain employs TRBV28 and TRBJ1-1, with D unclear. V gave up 5 bases and J gave up 4 bases, with 5 bases separating them. This CDR3 spans 11 amino acids. Germline V CDR1 and CDR2: MDHEN, SYDVKM. The CDR3 sequence is CASSPSTEAFF. CDR3 sequence (DNA): TGTGCCAGCAGTCCCTCCACTGAAGCTTTCTTT.

V usage is TRBV25-1 and J usage is TRBJ1-1; D gene uncertain. Germline CDR1 reads MGHDK; CDR2 reads SYGVNS. Deletions cut 0 bases from V and 3 bases from J, with 5 bases between. The CDR3 is made up of 13 amino acids. The CDR3 spells CASSEYSDTEAFF. In DNA, the CDR3 is TGTGCCAGCAGTGAATACAGTGACACTGAAGCTTTCTTT.

J is TRBJ2-7 and V is TRBV11-2; TRBD1 matches 10 bases. Losses at the gene ends were 5 bases for V and 2 bases for J; bases not matched to a gene: 9. Germline CDR1 SGHAT, CDR2 FQNNGV. This CDR3 region has 16 residues. DNA for the CDR3: TGTGCCAGCAGCGCGGGACAGGGGTTTGGGACCTACGAGCAGTACTTC. This encodes CASSAGQGFGTYEQYF.

The rearrangement links TRBV27 to TRBJ2-1; D possibly corresponds to TRBD2 (6 bases). Germline loops: CDR1 MNHEY, CDR2 SMNVEV (reference sequence). The CDR3 is made up of 14 amino acids. Trimming pared 6 bases from V and 1 base from J, leaving 10 bases between. The CDR3 sequence is CASRGGLSYNEQFF. The CDR3 DNA is TGTGCCAGCAGGGGGGGACTGTCCTACAATGAGCAGTTCTTC.

The chain couples TRBV28 to TRBJ2-7, with TRBD1 identical over 8 bases. CDR3 length equals 15 residues. Germline CDR1 and CDR2: MDHEN and SYDVKM. The V segment lost 6 bases and the J segment 1 base; nucleotides outside the gene matches: 8. DNA of the CDR3: TGTGCCAGCAGACCCGGGACAGGACTTTCCTACGAGCAGTACTTC. It codes for CASRPGTGLSYEQYF. Complete variable domain (other parts from reference TRBV28 and TRBJ2-7): DVKVTQSSRYLVKRTGEKVFLECVQDMDHENMFWYRQDPGLGLRLIYFSYDVKMKEKGDIPEGYSVSREKKERFSLILESASTNQTSMYLCASRPGTGLSYEQYFGPGTRLTVT.

The gene calls are TRBV14 and TRBJ2-3; D gene ambiguous. V was cut by 4 bases and J by 2 bases, with 16 bases left in between. The CDR3 extends over 16 amino acids. The germline V gene has CDR1 SGHDN and CDR2 FVKESK. The chain's CDR3 is CASSPRTGQITDTQYF. The CDR3, as DNA: TGTGCCAGCAGCCCCAGGACCGGTCAAATCACAGATACGCAGTATTTT. The full variable domain, rest sourced from reference TRBV14 and TRBJ2-3, is EAGVTQFPSHSVIEKGQTVTLRCDPISGHDNLYWYRRVMGKEIKFLLHFVKESKQDESGMPNNRFLAERTGGTYSTLKVQPAELEDSGVYFCASSPRTGQITDTQYFGPGTRLTVL.